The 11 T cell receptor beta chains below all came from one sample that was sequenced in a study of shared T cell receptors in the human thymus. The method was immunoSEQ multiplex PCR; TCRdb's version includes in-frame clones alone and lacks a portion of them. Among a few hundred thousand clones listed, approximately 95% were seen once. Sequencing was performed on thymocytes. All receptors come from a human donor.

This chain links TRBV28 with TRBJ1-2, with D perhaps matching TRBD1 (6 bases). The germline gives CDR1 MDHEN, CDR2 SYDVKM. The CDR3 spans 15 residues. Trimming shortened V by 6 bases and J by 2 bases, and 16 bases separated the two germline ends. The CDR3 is CASRLATGKNYGYTF. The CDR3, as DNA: TGTGCCAGCAGGCTAGCTACAGGGAAGAACTATGGCTACACCTTC.

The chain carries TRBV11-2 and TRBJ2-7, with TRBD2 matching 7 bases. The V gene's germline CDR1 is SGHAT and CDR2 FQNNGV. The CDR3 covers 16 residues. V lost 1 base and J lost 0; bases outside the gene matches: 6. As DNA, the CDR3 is TGTGCCAGCAGCTTAGGGCCTAGCGGAAGCTCCTACGAGCAGTACTTC. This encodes CASSLGPSGSSYEQYF.

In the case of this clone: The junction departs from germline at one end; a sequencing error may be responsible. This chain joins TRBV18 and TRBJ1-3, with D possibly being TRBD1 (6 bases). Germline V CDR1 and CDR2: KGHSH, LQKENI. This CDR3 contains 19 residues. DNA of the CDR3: TGTGCCAGTTCACCATGGATTAGGGCCAGGGGCGCCCCTGGAAACACCATATATTTT. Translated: CASSPWIRARGAPGNTIYF.

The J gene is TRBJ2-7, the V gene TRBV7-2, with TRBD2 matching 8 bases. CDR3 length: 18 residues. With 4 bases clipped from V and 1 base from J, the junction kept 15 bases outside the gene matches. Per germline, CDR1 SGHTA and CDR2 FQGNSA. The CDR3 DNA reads TGTGCCAGCAGCTCCCAAGAATCCGGGAGGGCCGGTTCCTACGAGCAGTACTTC. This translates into CASSSQESGRAGSYEQYF. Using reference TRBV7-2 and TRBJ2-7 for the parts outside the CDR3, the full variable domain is GAGVSQSPSNKVTEKGKDVELRCDPISGHTALYWYRQSLGQGLEFLIYFQGNSAPDKSGLPSDRFSAERTGGSVSTLTIQRTQQEDSAVYLCASSSQESGRAGSYEQYFGPGTRLTVT.

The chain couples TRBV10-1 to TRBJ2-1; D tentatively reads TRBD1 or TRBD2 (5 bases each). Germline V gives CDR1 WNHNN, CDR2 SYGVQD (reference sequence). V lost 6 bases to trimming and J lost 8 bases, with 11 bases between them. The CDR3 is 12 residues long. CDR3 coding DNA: TGCGCCAGCAGCCGGGACCAGGATGAGCAGTTCTTC. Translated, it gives CASSRDQDEQFF.

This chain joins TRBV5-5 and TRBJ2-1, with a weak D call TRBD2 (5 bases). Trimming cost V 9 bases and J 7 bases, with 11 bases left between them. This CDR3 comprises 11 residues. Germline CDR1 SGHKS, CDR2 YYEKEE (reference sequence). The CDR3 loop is CATRRGNEQFF. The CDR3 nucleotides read TGTGCCACTAGAAGAGGGAATGAGCAGTTCTTC.

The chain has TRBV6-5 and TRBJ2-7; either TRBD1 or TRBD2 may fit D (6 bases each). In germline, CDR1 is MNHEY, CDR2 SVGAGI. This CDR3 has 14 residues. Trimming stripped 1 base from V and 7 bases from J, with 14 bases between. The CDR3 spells CASSYWWGAGEQYF. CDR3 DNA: TGTGCCAGCAGTTACTGGTGGGGGGCGGGTGAGCAGTACTTC.

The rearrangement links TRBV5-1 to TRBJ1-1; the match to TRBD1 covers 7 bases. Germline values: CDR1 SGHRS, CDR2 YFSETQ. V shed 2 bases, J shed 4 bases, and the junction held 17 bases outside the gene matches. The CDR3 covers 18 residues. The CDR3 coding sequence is TGCGCCAGCAGCTTACGATCCCGGGACAGTCGTAATTCCACTGAAGCTTTCTTT. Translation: CASSLRSRDSRNSTEAFF.

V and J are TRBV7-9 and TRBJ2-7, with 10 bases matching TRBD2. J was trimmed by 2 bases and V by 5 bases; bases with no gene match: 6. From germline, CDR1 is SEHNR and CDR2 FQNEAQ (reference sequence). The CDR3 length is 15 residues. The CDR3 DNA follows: TGTGCCAGCAGCACCCTAGCGGGGGCCCCCTACGAGCAGTACTTC. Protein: CASSTLAGAPYEQYF.

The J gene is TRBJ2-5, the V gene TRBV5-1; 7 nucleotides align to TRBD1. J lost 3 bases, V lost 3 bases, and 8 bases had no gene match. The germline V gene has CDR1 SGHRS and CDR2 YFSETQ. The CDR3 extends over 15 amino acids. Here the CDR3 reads CASSSTGTDKETQYF. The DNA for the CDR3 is TGCGCCAGCAGCTCTACCGGGACAGATAAAGAGACCCAGTACTTC.

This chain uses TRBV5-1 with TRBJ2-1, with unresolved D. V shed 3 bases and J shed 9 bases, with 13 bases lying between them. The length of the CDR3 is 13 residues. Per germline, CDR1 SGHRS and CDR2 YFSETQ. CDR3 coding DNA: TGCGCCAGCAGCTCCCTTGGATGGGGTGAGCAGTTCTTC. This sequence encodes CASSSLGWGEQFF.